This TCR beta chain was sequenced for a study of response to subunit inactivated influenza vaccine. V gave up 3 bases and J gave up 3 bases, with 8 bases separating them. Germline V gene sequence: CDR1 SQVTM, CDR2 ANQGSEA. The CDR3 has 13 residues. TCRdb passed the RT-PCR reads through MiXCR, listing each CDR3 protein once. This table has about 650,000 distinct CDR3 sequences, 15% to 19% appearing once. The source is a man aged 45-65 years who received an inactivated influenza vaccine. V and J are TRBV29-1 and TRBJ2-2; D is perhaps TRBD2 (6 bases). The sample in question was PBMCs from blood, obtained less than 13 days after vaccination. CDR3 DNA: TGCAGCGTTGACACGGGGGACACCGGGGAGCTGTTTTTT. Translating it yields CSVDTGDTGELFF.